The present T cell receptor beta chain was sequenced within a study of PD-1 blockade in mismatch repair-deficient tumors. Overall study context: Enrolled about 2012-2016, patients had progressing, pretreated mismatch repair-deficient cancers of around twelve types. Study findings and constraints: Tumor-resident clones, often undetectable pretreatment in blood, expanded then contracted after pembrolizumab.

Here immunoSEQ multiplex PCR was the method, and the copy in TCRdb shows in-frame clones only, minus some. The repertoire holds 75,000 to 85,000 clones, with over 75% as singletons. A word on this clone: Its matching antigen is unknown. A junction end diverges from the germline sequence, so it may reflect a read error.

The CDR3 contains 14 residues. Germline V gives CDR1 SGHRS, CDR2 YFSETQ. PCR or immunohistochemistry showed mismatch repair deficiency in every enrolled patient. Three pembrolizumab responders had their TCRs sequenced. The genes are TRBV5-1 and TRBJ2-1; possibly TRBD1 for D (6 bases). This sequence originates from an adult with mismatch repair-deficient cancer. Sequenced material: peripheral blood, taken 12 weeks after starting pembrolizumab. CDR3 nucleotides: TGCGCCAGCAGCTCCACTCAGGGGTACATTGAGCAGTTCTTC. Encoded protein: CASSSTQGYIEQFF.